These T cell receptor beta chains were read from a single sample in a study of T cell responses to AZD1222 COVID-19 vaccine. Method: immunoSEQ multiplex PCR; TCRdb's copy keeps in-frame clones and lacks some. The data contain over 150,000 clones, over 85% of them singletons. The sequences come from peripheral blood, collected 28 days after the second dose of the MenACWY control vaccine. The receptors derive from an adult who received the MenACWY meningococcal vaccine as a control. Both conserved end residues are part of each CDR3. Each record gives: clone size, J gene, V gene, D gene, CDR3 protein, CDR3 DNA. The D gene is left open where the match is weak. Clone size appears in some rows only: once, few, many, or a class for an expanded clone.

clone_size: .
j_call: TRBJ2-1
v_call: TRBV7-2
d_call: TRBD1
cdr3_aa: CASRQGQGASYNEQFF
cdr3_nt: TGTGCCAGCAGACAGGGACAGGGTGCATCCTACAATGAGCAGTTCTTC

clone_size: .
j_call: TRBJ2-5
v_call: TRBV4-2
d_call: TRBD2
cdr3_aa: CASSQGAGGILETQYF
cdr3_nt: TGTGCCAGCAGCCAAGGGGCCGGGGGGATATTAGAGACCCAGTACTTC

clone_size: .
j_call: TRBJ1-4
v_call: TRBV28
d_call: .
cdr3_aa: CASSSFRWQGSATNEKLFF
cdr3_nt: TGTGCCAGCAGTTCATTCCGGTGGCAGGGGTCTGCAACTAATGAAAAACTGTTTTTT

clone_size: .
j_call: TRBJ2-2
v_call: TRBV7-2
d_call: .
cdr3_aa: CASSLARDTGELFF
cdr3_nt: TGTGCCAGCAGCTTAGCCCGGGACACCGGGGAGCTGTTTTTT

clone_size: .
j_call: TRBJ2-5
v_call: TRBV20-1
d_call: TRBD1
cdr3_aa: CSAGQGRIQYF
cdr3_nt: TGCAGTGCCGGACAGGGACGAATCCAGTACTTC

clone_size: .
j_call: TRBJ1-1
v_call: TRBV2
d_call: .
cdr3_aa: CASSEASGQNVAFF
cdr3_nt: TGTGCCAGCAGTGAAGCGTCCGGACAGAATGTAGCTTTCTTT

clone_size: .
j_call: TRBJ1-2
v_call: TRBV9
d_call: .
cdr3_aa: CASSPGALMSYGYTF
cdr3_nt: TGTGCCAGCAGCCCCGGGGCCCTAATGTCCTATGGCTACACCTTC

clone_size: .
j_call: TRBJ2-7
v_call: TRBV6-5
d_call: .
cdr3_aa: CASSSAPTYEQYF
cdr3_nt: TGTGCCAGCAGTTCTGCGCCCACCTACGAGCAGTACTTC

clone_size: .
j_call: TRBJ1-2
v_call: TRBV9
d_call: TRBD1
cdr3_aa: CASSVGGQGSYGYTF
cdr3_nt: TGTGCCAGCAGCGTTGGGGGACAGGGAAGCTATGGCTACACCTTC

clone_size: .
j_call: TRBJ1-2
v_call: TRBV14
d_call: .
cdr3_aa: CASSQDSGSYGYTF
cdr3_nt: TGTGCCAGCAGCCAAGACTCCGGGAGCTATGGCTACACCTTC

clone_size: .
j_call: TRBJ1-1
v_call: TRBV2
d_call: TRBD1
cdr3_aa: CARSGGRTEAFF
cdr3_nt: TGTGCCAGATCAGGGGGCCGGACTGAAGCTTTCTTT

clone_size: .
j_call: TRBJ1-4
v_call: TRBV19
d_call: .
cdr3_aa: CASSLGPGEKLFF
cdr3_nt: TGTGCCAGTAGCCTCGGCCCGGGAGAAAAACTGTTTTTT

clone_size: .
j_call: TRBJ2-1
v_call: TRBV20-1
d_call: .
cdr3_aa: CSASGLGYNEQFF
cdr3_nt: TGCAGTGCTAGTGGGTTGGGATACAATGAGCAGTTCTTC

clone_size: .
j_call: TRBJ2-7
v_call: TRBV6-5
d_call: .
cdr3_aa: CASRGSSYEQYF
cdr3_nt: TGTGCCAGCAGAGGCAGCTCCTACGAGCAGTACTTC

clone_size: .
j_call: TRBJ2-7
v_call: TRBV5-6
d_call: .
cdr3_aa: CASSLSPGGSYEQYF
cdr3_nt: TGTGCCAGCAGCTTGTCCCCGGGCGGATCCTACGAGCAGTACTTC

clone_size: once
j_call: TRBJ2-2
v_call: TRBV5-4
d_call: .
cdr3_aa: CASSFRGANTGELFF
cdr3_nt: TGTGCCAGCAGCTTCCGGGGAGCGAACACCGGGGAGCTGTTTTTT

clone_size: .
j_call: TRBJ2-7
v_call: TRBV5-4
d_call: .
cdr3_aa: CASRFGGSYEQYF
cdr3_nt: TGTGCCAGCAGATTCGGGGGTTCCTACGAGCAGTACTTC

clone_size: once
j_call: TRBJ1-5
v_call: TRBV21-1
d_call: .
cdr3_aa: CASGPGHPSNQPQHF
cdr3_nt: TGTGCCAGCGGCCCGGGACATCCAAGCAATCAGCCCCAGCATTTT